The rows below give T cell receptor beta chains drawn from one sample of a study of cytomegalovirus exposure and HLA in healthy donors. Some clones are missing from TCRdb's copy, which holds only in-frame ones; the method was immunoSEQ multiplex PCR. This repertoire comprises 150,000 to 200,000 clones; its ten largest clones make up roughly 2%. The sample consisted of PBMCs. These receptors were collected from a man aged 25-40 years in good health and CMV-seronegative. Both conserved end residues are part of each CDR3. Each record gives: V gene, J gene, D gene, CDR3 DNA, CDR3 protein. The D gene is left open where the match is weak.

TRBV28	TRBJ1-1	TRBD1	TGTGCCAGCAGTTGGGGACAGGGAGTGGGAAAAGCTTTCTTT	CASSWGQGVGKAFF
TRBV5-1	TRBJ2-2	NA	TGCGCCAGCAGCTTGGGACTAGAAATCGGGGAGCTGTTTTTT	CASSLGLEIGELFF
TRBV15	TRBJ2-1	NA	TGTGCCACCAGCAGAGTAACCCATCCGCTAGGATACAATGAGCAGTTCTTC	CATSRVTHPLGYNEQFF
TRBV28	TRBJ2-3	NA	TGTGCCAGCACCTGGGCACTTAGCACAGATACGCAGTATTTT	CASTWALSTDTQYF
TRBV7-9	TRBJ1-6	NA	TGTGCCAGCAGCTTAGAAGGGGCGTATTCCCCCCTCCACTTT	CASSLEGAYSPLHF
TRBV29-1	TRBJ1-2	NA	TGCAGCGTCGGGGGGCGGGGAGGAGAAGGCTACACCTTC	CSVGGRGGEGYTF
TRBV25-1	TRBJ1-1	NA	TGTGCCAGCGGAGCTTCGAACACTGAAGCTTTCTTT	CASGASNTEAFF
TRBV29-1	TRBJ2-7	TRBD1	TGCAGCGTTGCCAGGGGGAGCTACGAGCAGTACTTC	CSVARGSYEQYF
TRBV28	TRBJ1-4	NA	TGTGCCAGCAGTTTCATTTCGGAGAATCGTGAAAAACTGTTTTTT	CASSFISENREKLFF
TRBV14	TRBJ2-7	TRBD2	TGTGCCAGCAGCCAAGATCGTTCGACTAGCGGGAGAAATTGGAACGAGCAGTACTTC	CASSQDRSTSGRNWNEQYF
TRBV2	TRBJ1-4	NA	TGTGCCAGCAGTCCGGGGACTGGGGGATATAATGAAAAACTGTTTTTT	CASSPGTGGYNEKLFF
TRBV27	TRBJ2-1	NA	TGTGCCAGCAGTTCACACCAGGGAGGCTCCTACAATGAGCAGTTCTTC	CASSSHQGGSYNEQFF
TRBV9	TRBJ2-7	TRBD2	TGTGCCAGCAGCTTTAGCGGGGGGGGCTACGAGCAGTACTTC	CASSFSGGGYEQYF